These 4 T cell receptor beta chains came from one sample sequenced in a study of blood T cell repertoires in COVID-19. Sequencing used immunoSEQ multiplex PCR; TCRdb keeps in-frame clones, though not all of them. Of about 230,000 clones in the sample, around four fifths were seen once. Source material: peripheral blood. The receptors originated from a woman between 65 and 79 years old with active or convalescent COVID-19.

The rearrangement links TRBV12-3 or TRBV12-4 to TRBJ2-5; D not resolved. CDR3 size: 13 residues. Trimming took 7 bases from V and 2 from J, leaving 11 bases between them. CDR3 residues: CASTPFGQETQYF. CDR3 sequence (DNA): TGTGCCAGCACCCCCTTCGGGCAAGAGACCCAGTACTTC.

The V call is TRBV12-3 or TRBV12-4, the J call TRBJ1-1; no reliable D call. Trimming left V 3 bases short and J 3 bases short, with 8 bases between. This CDR3 contains 13 residues. The CDR3 DNA sequence: TGTGCCAGCAGTTTCAAGGGAGACACTGAAGCTTTCTTT. It yields the protein CASSFKGDTEAFF.

The rearrangement uses TRBV27 and TRBJ1-2; 8 bases match TRBD1. Germline V gives CDR1 MNHEY, CDR2 SMNVEV (reference sequence). The CDR3 has 14 amino acids. The trim removed 6 bases at V and 5 bases at J, leaving 8 bases unmatched. The CDR3 sequence: CASRSGTGAYGYTF. CDR3 nucleotide sequence: TGTGCCAGCAGGTCCGGGACAGGAGCATATGGCTACACCTTC.

In this sample, this clone turned up once. V and J are TRBV13 and TRBJ2-3; 7 bases agree with TRBD1. With 7 bases clipped from V and 6 bases from J, the junction kept 4 bases outside the gene matches. CDR1 and CDR2 (germline): PRHDT, FYEKMQ (reference sequence). The CDR3 is made up of 12 amino acids. CDR3 nucleotides: TGTGCCAGCAAGGGGGCCGAGGATACGCAGTATTTT. It translates to CASKGAEDTQYF.